The 13 T cell receptor beta chains below were found in one sample sequenced in a study of blood T cell repertoires in COVID-19. The data were produced by immunoSEQ multiplex PCR, yet TCRdb's version contains in-frame clones alone and is incomplete. The sample holds about 180,000 clones, about 90% seen once. The specimen was PBMCs or T cells enriched from blood (not recorded which). Receptor source: a human donor with acute COVID-19. The donor label of this sample is uncertain.

The gene calls are TRBV23-1 and TRBJ1-2, with D perhaps TRBD1 (5 bases). TRBV23-1 is an ORF for which the function is uncertain. V was cut by 2 bases and J by 6 bases, with 7 bases left in between. CDR3 length equals 12 residues. The CDR3 nucleotides are TGCGCCAGCAGTCAAGGAGGGGATGGCTACACCTTC. As protein: CASSQGGDGYTF.

V is TRBV7-8 and J is TRBJ1-5; D is possibly TRBD1 (5 bases). This CDR3 has 16 residues. Trimming left V 1 base short and J 4 bases short, with 14 bases between. Germline V CDR1 and CDR2: SGHVS, FQNEAQ. The CDR3 region has the DNA TGTGCCAGCAGCTTAGGAGGAGGGGCGCGAAATCAGCCCCAGCATTTT. Its translation: CASSLGGGARNQPQHF.

The V call is TRBV2, the J call TRBJ1-4; perhaps TRBD1 as D (5 bases). The germline V and J ends were trimmed by 4 bases and 8 bases, with 14 bases remaining between them. CDR3 length: 14 amino acids. Germline CDR1 is SNHLY and CDR2 is FYNNEI. CDR3 protein: CASSGGTWGEKLFF. CDR3 DNA: TGTGCCAGCAGTGGGGGGACTTGGGGAGAAAAACTGTTTTTT.

The gene calls are TRBV11-2 and TRBJ1-5; D unresolved. The germline V gene encodes CDR1 SGHAT and CDR2 FQNNGV. V dropped 1 base and J dropped 3 bases, with 7 bases sitting between them. The CDR3 runs 14 residues. In nucleotides, the CDR3 is TGTGCCAGCAGCTTAGTTGGGCACAATCAGCCCCAGCATTTT. Protein product: CASSLVGHNQPQHF.

This rearrangement joins TRBV25-1 to TRBJ1-1, with 10 positions matching TRBD1. V shed 5 bases and J 2 bases; nucleotides not matched to a gene: 5. The CDR3 is 15 amino acids. Germline CDR1 reads MGHDK; CDR2 reads SYGVNS. CDR3 loop: CASSPGTGVNTEAFF. The CDR3 DNA is TGTGCCAGCAGTCCAGGGACAGGGGTAAACACTGAAGCTTTCTTT.

V gene TRBV7-9 combines with J gene TRBJ1-4; possibly TRBD1 for D (5 bases). V shed 5 bases and J shed 3 bases, with 13 bases lying between them. This CDR3 spans 15 amino acids. Germline V gene data show CDR1 as SEHNR and CDR2 as FQNEAQ (reference sequence). This CDR3 is CASSAYRLANEKLFF. CDR3 nucleotide sequence: TGTGCCAGCAGCGCCTACAGGTTAGCTAATGAAAAACTGTTTTTT.

V is TRBV6-5 and J is TRBJ1-1; TRBD1 is a possible D gene (6 bases). The ends were cut back, 6 bases at V and 7 bases at J, with 12 bases in the middle. This CDR3 has 12 residues. Germline V CDR1 and CDR2: MNHEY, SVGAGI. CDR3 in DNA: TGTGCCAGCAGACAGGGTGTTCATGAAGCTTTCTTT. Protein: CASRQGVHEAFF.

This chain connects TRBV5-4 to TRBJ2-1, with TRBD1 identical over 7 bases. This CDR3 spans 12 amino acids. V gave up 2 bases and J gave up 9 bases; unmatched junction bases: 2. Germline values: CDR1 SGHNT, CDR2 YYREEE (reference sequence). The DNA for the CDR3 is TGTGCCAGCAGCTTCAGGGGGAGTGAGCAGTTCTTC. It is translated as CASSFRGSEQFF.

The chain carries TRBV19 and TRBJ1-2; 12 nucleotides align to TRBD1. This CDR3 is built from 14 residues. Trimming cost V 3 bases and J 7 bases; bases outside gene matches: 3. Germline CDR1 is LNHDA and CDR2 is SQIVND (reference sequence). CDR3 sequence: CASSMGQGAGGYTF. CDR3 coding DNA: TGTGCCAGTAGTATGGGACAGGGGGCTGGTGGCTACACCTTC. Full variable domain (outside the CDR3, taken from reference TRBV19 and TRBJ1-2): DGGITQSPKYLFRKEGQNVTLSCEQNLNHDAMYWYRQDPGQGLRLIYYSQIVNDFQKGDIAEGYSVSREKKESFPLTVTSAQKNPTAFYLCASSMGQGAGGYTFGSGTRLTVV.

The chain employs TRBV24-1 and TRBJ1-3; D gene ambiguous. The V end was cut by 0 bases, the J end by 0 bases, with 11 bases between. This CDR3 is built from 17 residues. CDR1 and CDR2 from the germline V gene are KGHDR and SFDVKD. CDR3 region: CATSDLRGLFSGNTIYF. Written as DNA, the CDR3 is TGTGCCACCAGTGATTTGCGAGGGCTGTTCTCTGGAAACACCATATATTTT.

Only one count was recorded for this clone. The chain links TRBV11-3 to TRBJ2-1; D is uncertain. Trimming removed 0 bases from V and 0 bases from J, with 9 bases in between. The CDR3 has 16 residues. From germline, CDR1 is SGHNT and CDR2 YENEEA. CDR3 bases: TGTGCCAGCAGCTTAGATCCCCGAGCCTCCTACAATGAGCAGTTCTTC. The encoded protein is CASSLDPRASYNEQFF.

The chain carries TRBV3-1 (or the pseudogene TRBV3-2) and TRBJ2-5, with D maybe TRBD2 (5 bases). Trimming removed 5 bases at V and 2 bases at J, with 12 bases between. The CDR3 totals 14 residues. Germline CDR1 is LGHDT and CDR2 is YNNKEL (reference sequence). The CDR3 bases are TGTGCCAGCAGCTTACTAGATTCTCAAGAGACCCAGTACTTC. Protein product: CASSLLDSQETQYF.

This rearrangement joins TRBV19 to TRBJ1-1; 11 bases match TRBD1. The V gene's germline CDR1 is LNHDA and CDR2 SQIVND (reference sequence). V lost 9 bases to trimming and J lost 6 bases; unmatched junction nucleotides: 6. This CDR3 comprises 13 residues. CDR3 nucleotide sequence: TGTGCCAGCCCCGGGACAGGGGGTTCTGAAGCTTTCTTT. Protein product: CASPGTGGSEAFF.